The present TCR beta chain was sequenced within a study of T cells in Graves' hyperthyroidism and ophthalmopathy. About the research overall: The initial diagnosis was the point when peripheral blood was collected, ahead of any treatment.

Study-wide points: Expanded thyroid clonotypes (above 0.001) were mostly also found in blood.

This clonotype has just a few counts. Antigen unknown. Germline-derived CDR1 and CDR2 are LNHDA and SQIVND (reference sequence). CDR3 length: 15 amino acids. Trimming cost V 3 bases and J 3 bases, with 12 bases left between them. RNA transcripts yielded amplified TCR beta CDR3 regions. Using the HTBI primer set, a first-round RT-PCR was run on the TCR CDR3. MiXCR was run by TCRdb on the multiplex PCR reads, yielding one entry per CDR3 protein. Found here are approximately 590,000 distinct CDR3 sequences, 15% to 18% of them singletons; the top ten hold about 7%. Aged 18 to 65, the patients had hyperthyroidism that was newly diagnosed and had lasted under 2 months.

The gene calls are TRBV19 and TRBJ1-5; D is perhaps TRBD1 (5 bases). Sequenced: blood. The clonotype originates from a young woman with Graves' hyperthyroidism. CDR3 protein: CASSIAGTDNQPQHF. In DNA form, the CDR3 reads TGTGCCAGTAGTATTGCCGGGACCGACAATCAGCCCCAGCATTTT. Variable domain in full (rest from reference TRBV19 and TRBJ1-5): DGGITQSPKYLFRKEGQNVTLSCEQNLNHDAMYWYRQDPGQGLRLIYYSQIVNDFQKGDIAEGYSVSREKKESFPLTVTSAQKNPTAFYLCASSIAGTDNQPQHFGDGTRLSIL.